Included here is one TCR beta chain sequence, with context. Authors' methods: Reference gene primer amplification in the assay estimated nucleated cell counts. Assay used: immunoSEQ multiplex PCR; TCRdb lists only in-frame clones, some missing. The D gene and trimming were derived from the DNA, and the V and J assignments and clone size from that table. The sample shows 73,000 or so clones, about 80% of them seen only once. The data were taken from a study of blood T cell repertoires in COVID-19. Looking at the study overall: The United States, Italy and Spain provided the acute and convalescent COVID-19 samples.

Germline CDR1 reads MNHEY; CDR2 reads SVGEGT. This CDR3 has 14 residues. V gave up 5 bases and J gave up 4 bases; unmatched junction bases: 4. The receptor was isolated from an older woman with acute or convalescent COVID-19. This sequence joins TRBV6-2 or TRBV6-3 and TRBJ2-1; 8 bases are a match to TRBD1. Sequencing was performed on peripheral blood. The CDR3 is CASSTRDRYNEQFF. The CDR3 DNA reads TGTGCCAGCAGTACCCGGGACAGGTACAATGAGCAGTTCTTC.